This TCR beta chain emerged from a study of blood T cell repertoires in COVID-19. V lost 5 bases to trimming and J lost 8 bases; unmatched junction nucleotides: 10. The germline gives CDR1 SGHRS, CDR2 YFSETQ. There are 14 residues in the CDR3. Some clones are missing from TCRdb's copy, which holds only in-frame ones; the method was immunoSEQ multiplex PCR. The sample lists approximately 280,000 clones, roughly nine tenths occurring once. The clonotype was recovered from a woman aged 18-35 years who had recovered from COVID-19. Sequencing was done on a sample of PBMCs or T cells enriched from blood (not recorded which). The rearrangement links TRBV5-1 to TRBJ1-2, with TRBD1 identical over 9 bases. CDR3 residues: CASRSTGGLGGYTF. CDR3 nucleotide sequence: TGCGCCAGCAGGTCGACAGGGGGGCTGGGGGGCTACACCTTC.